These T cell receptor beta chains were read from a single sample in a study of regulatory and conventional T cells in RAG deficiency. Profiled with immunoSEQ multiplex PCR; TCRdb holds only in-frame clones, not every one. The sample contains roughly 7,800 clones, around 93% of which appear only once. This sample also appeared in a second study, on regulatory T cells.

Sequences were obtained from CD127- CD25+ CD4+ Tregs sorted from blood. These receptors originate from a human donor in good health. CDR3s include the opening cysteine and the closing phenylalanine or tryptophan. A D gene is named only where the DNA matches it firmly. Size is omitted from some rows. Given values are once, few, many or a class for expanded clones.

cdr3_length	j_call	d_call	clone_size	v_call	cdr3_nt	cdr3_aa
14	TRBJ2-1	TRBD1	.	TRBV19	TGTGCCAGTAGTATGGGACAGGCAATTCCCCAGCAGTTCTTC	CASSMGQAIPQQFF
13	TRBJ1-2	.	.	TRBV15	TGTGCCACCAGCAGAGAGGGGGCGAATGGCTACACCTTC	CATSREGANGYTF
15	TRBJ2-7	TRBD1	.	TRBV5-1	TGCGCCAGCAGCATTTGGACAGGAACTACTTACGAGCAGTACTTC	CASSIWTGTTYEQYF
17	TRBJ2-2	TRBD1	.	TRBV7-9	TGTGCCAGCAGCTTAGCGGGACAGGGTTCGAACACCGGGGAGCTGTTTTTT	CASSLAGQGSNTGELFF
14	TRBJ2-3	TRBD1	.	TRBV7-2	TGTGCCAGCAGCCTCGACAGGGGATACGATACGCAGTATTTT	CASSLDRGYDTQYF
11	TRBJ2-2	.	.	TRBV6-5	TGTGCCAGCAGTTTAGCCGGGGAGCTGTTTTTT	CASSLAGELFF
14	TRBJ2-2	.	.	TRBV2	TGTGCCAGCAGACGACAGGTCCACACCGGGGAGCTGTTTTTT	CASRRQVHTGELFF
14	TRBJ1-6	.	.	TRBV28	TGTGCCAGCAGTGCTTTCCGGGGGTATTCACCCCTCCACTTT	CASSAFRGYSPLHF
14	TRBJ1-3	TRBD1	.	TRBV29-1	TGCAGCGTAAGACAGGGGAGCTCTGGAAACACCATATATTTT	CSVRQGSSGNTIYF
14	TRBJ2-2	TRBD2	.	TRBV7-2	TGTGCCAGCAGCTTACTAGCGGCAACCGGGGAGCTGTTTTTT	CASSLLAATGELFF
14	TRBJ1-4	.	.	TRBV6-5	TGTGCCAGCAGTTATTGGCAGAATAATGAAAAACTGTTTTTT	CASSYWQNNEKLFF
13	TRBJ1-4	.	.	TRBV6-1	TGTGCCAGCTCGTTAGCCTACAATGAAAAACTGTTTTTT	CASSLAYNEKLFF
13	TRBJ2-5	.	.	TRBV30	TGTGCCTGGAGTCAACAGAACGTGGGGACCCAGTACTTC	CAWSQQNVGTQYF
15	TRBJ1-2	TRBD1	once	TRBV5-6	TGTGCCAGCAGCGGAACAGGGGGCCTTGGCTATGGCTACACCTTC	CASSGTGGLGYGYTF
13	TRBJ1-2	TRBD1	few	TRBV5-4	TGTGCCAGCAGCCCTACAGGGGAACGTGGCTACACCTTC	CASSPTGERGYTF
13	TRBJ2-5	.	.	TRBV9	TGTGCCAGCAGCGTCTGGCAGGGAGAGACCCAGTACTTC	CASSVWQGETQYF
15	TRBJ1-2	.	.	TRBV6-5	TGTGCCAGCAGTTACTCGATTAACAGAGTTCATGGCTACACCTTC	CASSYSINRVHGYTF
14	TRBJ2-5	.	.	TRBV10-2	TGCGCCAGCAGTGAGTCGGGCAGCCAAGAGACCCAGTACTTC	CASSESGSQETQYF
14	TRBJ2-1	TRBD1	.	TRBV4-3	TGCGCCAGCAGCCAACGGACAGGGGATAATGAGCAGTTCTTC	CASSQRTGDNEQFF
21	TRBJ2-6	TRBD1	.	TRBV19	TGTGCCAGTAGTATTTCCGGGTTTTTAAGGACAGGGGGCCCTGGGGCCAACGTCCTGACTTTC	CASSISGFLRTGGPGANVLTF
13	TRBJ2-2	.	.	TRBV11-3	TGTGCCAGCAGCCCCGCGAGGACCGGGGAGCTGTTTTTT	CASSPARTGELFF
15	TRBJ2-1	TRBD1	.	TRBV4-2	TGTGCCAGCAGCCAAGAAGGACAGGGTGACAATGAGCAGTTCTTC	CASSQEGQGDNEQFF
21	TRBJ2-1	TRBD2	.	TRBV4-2	TGTGCCAGCAGCCAAGAAACCCGTCGGACTAGCGCCCGCCTAACTAACAATGAGCAGTTCTTC	CASSQETRRTSARLTNNEQFF
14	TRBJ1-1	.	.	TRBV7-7	TGTGCTAGCAGCCCACTCGGTGTGTCACCTGAAGCTTTCTTT	CASSPLGVSPEAFF
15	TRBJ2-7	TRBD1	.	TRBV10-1	TGCGCCAGCAGTGACACCGGGACAGGGGTTCACGAGCAGTACTTC	CASSDTGTGVHEQYF
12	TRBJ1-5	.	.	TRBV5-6	TGTGCCAGCAGCTCCAGTTATCAGCCCCAGCATTTT	CASSSSYQPQHF
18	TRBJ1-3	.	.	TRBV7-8	TGTGCCAGCACGCGCGAAGAAATGGGGGGTTTGCGTGGAAACACCATATATTTT	CASTREEMGGLRGNTIYF
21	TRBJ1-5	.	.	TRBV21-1	TGTGCCAGCAGCCCCCCTTATTGGGGGCTTACAGAGTCATATAGCAATCAGCCCCAGCATTTT	CASSPPYWGLTESYSNQPQHF
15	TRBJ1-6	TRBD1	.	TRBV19	TGTGCCAGTAGTTTCGACAGGGGTGGGTATTCACCCCTCCACTTT	CASSFDRGGYSPLHF
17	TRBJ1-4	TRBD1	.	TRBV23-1	TGCGCCAGCAGTCAAACAAAAGACAGGGAGGCTAATGAAAAACTGTTTTTT	CASSQTKDREANEKLFF
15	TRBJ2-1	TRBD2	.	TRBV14	TGTGCCAGCAGTCCTAGCGGGAGGGCCTACAATGAGCAGTTCTTC	CASSPSGRAYNEQFF
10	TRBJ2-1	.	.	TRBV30	TGTGCCGCAGGGTACAATGAGCAGTTCTTC	CAAGYNEQFF
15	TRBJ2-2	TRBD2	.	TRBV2	TGTGCCAGCAGTGGGACTAGCAAAATCACCGGGGAGCTGTTTTTT	CASSGTSKITGELFF
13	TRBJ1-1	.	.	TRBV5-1	TGCGCCAGCAGCTTGGCCGCGGGTACTGAAGCTTTCTTT	CASSLAAGTEAFF
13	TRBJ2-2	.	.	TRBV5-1	TGCGCCAGCAGCCAGCGGAACACCGGGGAGCTGTTTTTT	CASSQRNTGELFF
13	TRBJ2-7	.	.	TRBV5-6	TGTGCCAGCAGCTTGAACGGAGCCTACAAGCAGTACTTC	CASSLNGAYKQYF
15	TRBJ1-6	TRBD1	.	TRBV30	TGTGCCTCCAAGACAGGGTGGCTTGATAATTCACCCCTCCACTTT	CASKTGWLDNSPLHF
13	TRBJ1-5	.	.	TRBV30	TGTGCCTGGAGTGTAAAGGGGAATCAGCCCCAGCATTTT	CAWSVKGNQPQHF
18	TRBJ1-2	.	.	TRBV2	TGTGCCAGCAGTGAATGGGGCCCTGTGGGGAAAACTAACTATGGCTACACCTTC	CASSEWGPVGKTNYGYTF
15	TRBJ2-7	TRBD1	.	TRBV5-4	TGTGCCAGCAGCTTGGGACAGGGGGTAAGGTACGAGCAGTACTTC	CASSLGQGVRYEQYF
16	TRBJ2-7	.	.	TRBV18	TGTGCCAGCTCACTCGGACTCATGACGGATCCCTACGAGCAGTACTTC	CASSLGLMTDPYEQYF
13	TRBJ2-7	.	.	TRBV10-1	TGCGCCAGCTCAAGTACGCCTTCCTACGAGCAGTACTTC	CASSSTPSYEQYF